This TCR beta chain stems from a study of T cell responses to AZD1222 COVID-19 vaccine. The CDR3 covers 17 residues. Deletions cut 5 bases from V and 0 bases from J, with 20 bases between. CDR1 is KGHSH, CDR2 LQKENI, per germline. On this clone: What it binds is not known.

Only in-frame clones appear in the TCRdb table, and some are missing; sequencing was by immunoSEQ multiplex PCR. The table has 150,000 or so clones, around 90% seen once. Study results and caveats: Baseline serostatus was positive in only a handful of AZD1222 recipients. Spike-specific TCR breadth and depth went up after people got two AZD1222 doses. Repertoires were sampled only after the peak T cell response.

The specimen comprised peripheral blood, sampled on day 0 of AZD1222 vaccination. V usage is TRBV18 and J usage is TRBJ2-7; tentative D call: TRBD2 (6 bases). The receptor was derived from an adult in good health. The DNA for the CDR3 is TGTGCCAGCTCATCACTAGCACTGGCAGGAACCTCCTACGAGCAGTACTTC. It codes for CASSSLALAGTSYEQYF.